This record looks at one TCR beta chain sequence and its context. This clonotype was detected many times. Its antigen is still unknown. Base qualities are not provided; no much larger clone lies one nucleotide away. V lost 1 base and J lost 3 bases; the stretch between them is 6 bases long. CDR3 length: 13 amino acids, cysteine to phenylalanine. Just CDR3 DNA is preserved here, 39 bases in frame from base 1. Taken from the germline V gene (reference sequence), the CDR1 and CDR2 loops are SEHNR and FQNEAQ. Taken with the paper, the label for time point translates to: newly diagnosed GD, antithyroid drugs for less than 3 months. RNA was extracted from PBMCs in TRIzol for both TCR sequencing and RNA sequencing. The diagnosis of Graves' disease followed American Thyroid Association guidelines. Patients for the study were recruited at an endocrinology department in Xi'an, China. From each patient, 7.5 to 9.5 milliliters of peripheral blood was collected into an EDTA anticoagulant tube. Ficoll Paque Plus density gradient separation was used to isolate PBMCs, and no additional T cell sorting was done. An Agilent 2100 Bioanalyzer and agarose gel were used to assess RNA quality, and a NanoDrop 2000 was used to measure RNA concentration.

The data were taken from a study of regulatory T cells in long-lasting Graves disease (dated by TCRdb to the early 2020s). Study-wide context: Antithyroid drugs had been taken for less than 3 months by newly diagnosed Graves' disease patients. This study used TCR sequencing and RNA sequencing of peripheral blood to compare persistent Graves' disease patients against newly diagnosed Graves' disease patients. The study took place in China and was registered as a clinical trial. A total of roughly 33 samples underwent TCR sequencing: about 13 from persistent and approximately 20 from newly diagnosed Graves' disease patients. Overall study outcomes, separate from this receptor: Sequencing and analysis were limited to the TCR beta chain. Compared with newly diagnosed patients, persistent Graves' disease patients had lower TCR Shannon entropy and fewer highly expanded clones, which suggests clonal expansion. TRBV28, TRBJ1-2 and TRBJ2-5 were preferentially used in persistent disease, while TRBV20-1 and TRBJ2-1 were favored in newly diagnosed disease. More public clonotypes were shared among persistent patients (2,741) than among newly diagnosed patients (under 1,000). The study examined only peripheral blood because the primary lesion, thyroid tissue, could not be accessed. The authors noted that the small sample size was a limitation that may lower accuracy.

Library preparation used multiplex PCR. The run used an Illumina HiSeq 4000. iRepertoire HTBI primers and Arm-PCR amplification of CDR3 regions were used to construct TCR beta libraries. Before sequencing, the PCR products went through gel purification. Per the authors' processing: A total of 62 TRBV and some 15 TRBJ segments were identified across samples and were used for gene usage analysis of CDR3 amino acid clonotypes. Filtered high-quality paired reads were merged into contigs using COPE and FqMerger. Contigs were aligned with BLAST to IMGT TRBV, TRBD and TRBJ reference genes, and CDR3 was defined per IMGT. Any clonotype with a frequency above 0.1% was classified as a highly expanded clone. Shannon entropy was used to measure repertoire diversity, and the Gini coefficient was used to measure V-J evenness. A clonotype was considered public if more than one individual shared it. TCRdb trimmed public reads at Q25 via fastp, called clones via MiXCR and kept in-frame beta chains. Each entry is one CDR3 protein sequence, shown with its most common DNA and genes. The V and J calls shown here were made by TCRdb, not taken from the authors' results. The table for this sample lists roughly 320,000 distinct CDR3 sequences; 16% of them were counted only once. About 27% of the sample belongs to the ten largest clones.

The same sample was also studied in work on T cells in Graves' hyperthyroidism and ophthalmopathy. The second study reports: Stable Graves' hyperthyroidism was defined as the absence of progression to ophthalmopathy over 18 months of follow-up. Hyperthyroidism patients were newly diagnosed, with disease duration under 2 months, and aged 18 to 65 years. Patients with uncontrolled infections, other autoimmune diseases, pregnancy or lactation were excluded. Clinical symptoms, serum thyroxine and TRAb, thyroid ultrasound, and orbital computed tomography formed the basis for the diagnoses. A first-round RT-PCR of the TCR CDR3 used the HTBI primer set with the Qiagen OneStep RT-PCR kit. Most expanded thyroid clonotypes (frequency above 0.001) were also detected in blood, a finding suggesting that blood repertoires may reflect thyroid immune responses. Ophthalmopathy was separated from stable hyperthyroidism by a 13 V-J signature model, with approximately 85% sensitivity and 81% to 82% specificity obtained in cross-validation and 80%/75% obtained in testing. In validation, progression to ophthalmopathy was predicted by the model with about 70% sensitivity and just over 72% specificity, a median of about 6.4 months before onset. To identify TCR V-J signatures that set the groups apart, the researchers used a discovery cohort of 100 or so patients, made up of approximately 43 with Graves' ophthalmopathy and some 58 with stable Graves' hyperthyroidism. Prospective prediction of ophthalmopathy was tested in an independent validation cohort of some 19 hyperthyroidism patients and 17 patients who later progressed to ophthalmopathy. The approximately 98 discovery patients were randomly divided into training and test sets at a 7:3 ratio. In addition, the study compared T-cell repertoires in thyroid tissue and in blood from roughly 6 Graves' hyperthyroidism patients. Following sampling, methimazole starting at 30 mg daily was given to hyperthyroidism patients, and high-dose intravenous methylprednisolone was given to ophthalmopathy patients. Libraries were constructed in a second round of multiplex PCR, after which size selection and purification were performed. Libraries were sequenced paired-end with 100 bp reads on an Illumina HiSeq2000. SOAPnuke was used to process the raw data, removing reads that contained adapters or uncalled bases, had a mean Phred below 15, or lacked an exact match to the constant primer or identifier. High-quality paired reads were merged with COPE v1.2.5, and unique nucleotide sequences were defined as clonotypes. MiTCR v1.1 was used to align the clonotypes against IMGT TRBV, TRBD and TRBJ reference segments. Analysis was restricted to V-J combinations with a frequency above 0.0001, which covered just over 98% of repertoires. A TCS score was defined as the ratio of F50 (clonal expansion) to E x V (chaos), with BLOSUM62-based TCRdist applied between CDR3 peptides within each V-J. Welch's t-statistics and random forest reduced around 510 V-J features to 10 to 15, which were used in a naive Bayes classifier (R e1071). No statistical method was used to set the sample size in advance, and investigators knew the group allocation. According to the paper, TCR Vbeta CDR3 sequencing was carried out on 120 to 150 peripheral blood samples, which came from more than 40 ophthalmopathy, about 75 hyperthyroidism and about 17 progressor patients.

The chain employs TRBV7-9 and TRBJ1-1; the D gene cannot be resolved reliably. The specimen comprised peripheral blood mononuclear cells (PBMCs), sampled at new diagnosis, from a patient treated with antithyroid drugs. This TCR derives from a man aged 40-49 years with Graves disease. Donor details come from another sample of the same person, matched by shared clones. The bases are TGTGCCAGCAGCTTAGACGGGTACACTGAAGCTTTCTTT. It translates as CASSLDGYTEAFF.